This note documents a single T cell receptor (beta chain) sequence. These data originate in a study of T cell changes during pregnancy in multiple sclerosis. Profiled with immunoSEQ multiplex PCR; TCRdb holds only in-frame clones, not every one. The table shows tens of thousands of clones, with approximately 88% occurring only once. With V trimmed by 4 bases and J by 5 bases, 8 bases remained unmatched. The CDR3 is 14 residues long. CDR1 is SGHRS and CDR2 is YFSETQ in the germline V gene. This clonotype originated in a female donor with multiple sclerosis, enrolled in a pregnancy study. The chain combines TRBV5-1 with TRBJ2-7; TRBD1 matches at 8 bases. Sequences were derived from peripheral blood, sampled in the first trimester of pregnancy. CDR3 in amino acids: CASSLGQGHNEQYF. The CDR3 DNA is TGCGCCAGCAGCCTCGGACAGGGTCACAACGAGCAGTACTTC.